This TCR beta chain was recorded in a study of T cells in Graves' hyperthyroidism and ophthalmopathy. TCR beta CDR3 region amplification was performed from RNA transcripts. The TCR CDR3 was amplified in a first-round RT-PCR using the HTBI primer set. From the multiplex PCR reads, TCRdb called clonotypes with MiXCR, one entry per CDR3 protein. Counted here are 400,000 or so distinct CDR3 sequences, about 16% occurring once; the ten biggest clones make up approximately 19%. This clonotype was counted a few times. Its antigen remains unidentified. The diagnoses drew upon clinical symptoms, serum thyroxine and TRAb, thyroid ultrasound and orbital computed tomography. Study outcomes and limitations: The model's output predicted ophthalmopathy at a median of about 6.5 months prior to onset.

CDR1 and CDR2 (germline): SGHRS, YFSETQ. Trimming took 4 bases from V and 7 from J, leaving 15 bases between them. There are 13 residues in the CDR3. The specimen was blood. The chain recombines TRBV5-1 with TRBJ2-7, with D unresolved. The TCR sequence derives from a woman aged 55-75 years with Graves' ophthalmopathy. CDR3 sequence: CASSHSSGYEQYF. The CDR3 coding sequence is TGCGCCAGCAGCCACTCTTCCGGCTATGAGCAGTACTTC.